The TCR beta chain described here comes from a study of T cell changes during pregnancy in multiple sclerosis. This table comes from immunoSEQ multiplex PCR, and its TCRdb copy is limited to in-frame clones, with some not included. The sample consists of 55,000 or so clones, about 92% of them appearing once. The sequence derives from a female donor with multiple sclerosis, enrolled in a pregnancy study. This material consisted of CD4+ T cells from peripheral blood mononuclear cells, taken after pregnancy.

In nucleotides, the CDR3 is TGTGCCAGCAGCCCCGAAACCGGGACAGGATTTAATGAAGCTTTCTTT. Amino acids: CASSPETGTGFNEAFF. The genes are TRBV4-2 and TRBJ1-1, with 8 bases aligning to TRBD1. Per the germline V gene, CDR1 is LGHNA and CDR2 is YNFKEQ. The V gene end was trimmed by 4 bases and the J gene end by 7 bases; junction bases not matched to a gene: 14. The CDR3 totals 16 residues.